The following is a TCR beta chain sequence with its context. These data originate in a study of blood T cell repertoires in COVID-19. The V gene lost 5 bases and the J gene lost 11 bases, with 14 bases spanning the gap. The CDR3 has 12 residues. Germline lookup yields CDR1 MDHEN and CDR2 SYDVKM. Assay: immunoSEQ multiplex PCR; the TCRdb copy retains only in-frame clones and omits some. The sample has about 22,000 clones; around three quarters are singletons. Sequenced sample: peripheral blood. This clonotype originated in a man between 60 and 75 years old with active COVID-19. The chain uses TRBV28 and TRBJ2-3, with D unresolved. CDR3 sequence reads: CASSPEPLKQYF. In DNA form, the CDR3 reads TGTGCCAGCAGTCCGGAGCCCCTCAAGCAGTATTTT. Using reference TRBV28 and TRBJ2-3 for the parts outside the CDR3, the full variable domain is DVKVTQSSRYLVKRTGEKVFLECVQDMDHENMFWYRQDPGLGLRLIYFSYDVKMKEKGDIPEGYSVSREKKERFSLILESASTNQTSMYLCASSPEPLKQYFGPGTRLTVL.